This entry lists 24 T cell receptor beta chains sequenced from one sample in a study of long-term antiretroviral therapy in people with HIV. Survey level was the resolution at which the v3.0 immunoSEQ assay ran. Libraries were prepared by immunoSEQ multiplex PCR; TCRdb keeps only in-frame clonotypes and omits some of them. The sample shows under 30,000 clones, around 92% of them seen only once. Sample: unsorted PBMCs, taken about 7.4 years after starting antiretroviral therapy. The receptors come from a man aged 45-65 years with HIV.

CDR3 region: CASSVGLSNQPQHF. The CDR3 nucleotides are TGTGCCAGCAGCGTAGGCTTGAGCAATCAGCCCCAGCATTTT. The chain carries TRBV9 and TRBJ1-5, with unresolved D. Deletions cut 0 bases from V and 1 base from J, with 5 bases between. This CDR3 is built from 14 residues. Germline V gene data show CDR1 as SGDLS and CDR2 as YYNGEE.

The V gene is TRBV27, the J gene TRBJ1-5; D is uncertain. V lost 5 bases, J lost 0 bases, and 5 bases lay in between. The CDR3 is 13 amino acids. Germline V CDR1 and CDR2: MNHEY, SMNVEV (reference sequence). As DNA, the CDR3 is TGTGCCAGCAGTCGAGATAGCAATCAGCCCCAGCATTTT. This gives the protein CASSRDSNQPQHF.

In this sample, this clone turned up once. V and J are TRBV10-3 and TRBJ2-1, with a possible D match to TRBD1 (6 bases). CDR1 ENHRY and CDR2 SYGVKD come from the germline V gene. Deletions cut 3 bases from V and 0 bases from J, with 12 bases between. There are 16 residues in the CDR3. The CDR3 protein is CAISEFGGGSYNEQFF. CDR3 sequence (DNA): TGTGCCATCAGTGAATTTGGGGGCGGCTCCTACAATGAGCAGTTCTTC.

The chain has TRBV10-3 and TRBJ2-2, with a possible D match to TRBD2 (5 bases). The germline V gene has CDR1 ENHRY and CDR2 SYGVKD. The V and J ends lost 3 bases and 7 bases respectively, with 9 bases between them. The CDR3 has 13 amino acids. CDR3: CAISDTGIGELFF. CDR3 DNA sequence: TGTGCCATCAGTGATACGGGAATCGGGGAGCTGTTTTTT.

V usage is TRBV29-1 and J usage is TRBJ1-5; TRBD1 is a possible D gene (6 bases). The CDR3 is made up of 12 amino acids. With 4 bases removed from V and 2 bases from J, the gap between germline ends came to 6 bases. Germline loops: CDR1 SQVTM, CDR2 ANQGSEA. The CDR3 DNA reads TGCAGCGTTGGGACAGGCAATCAGCCCCAGCATTTT. Its translation is CSVGTGNQPQHF.

CDR3 DNA sequence: TGTGCCATCAGTGAGTCAAGACTCGAGCAGTACTTC. Amino acids: CAISESRLEQYF. V usage is TRBV10-3 and J usage is TRBJ2-7; D is undetermined. This CDR3 has 12 residues. The germline V gene has CDR1 ENHRY and CDR2 SYGVKD. The V gene lost 0 bases and the J gene lost 6 bases, with 6 bases spanning the gap.

The gene calls are TRBV5-8 and TRBJ1-6; 9 positions agree with TRBD1. The junction had 4 bases not matched to a gene; V was cut back by 0 bases and J by 9 bases. Germline loops: CDR1 SGHTS, CDR2 YDEGEE. There are 15 residues in the CDR3. The CDR3 nucleotides read TGTGCCAGCAGCTTGGAGGACAGGGGAAGTTCACCCCTCCACTTT. This translates into CASSLEDRGSSPLHF.

The chain uses TRBV21-1 and TRBJ1-1; the table's D call, TRBD1, was not checked against the DNA. TRBV21-1 is a pseudogene. This CDR3 contains 14 residues. CDR3 protein: CASSKGQENTEAFF. Here the CDR3 DNA reads TGTGCCAGCAGCAAAGGTCAGGAGAACACTGAAGCTTTCTTT.

The chain has TRBV5-4 and TRBJ2-1, with 8 bases aligning to TRBD2. Trimming at V came to 3 bases and at J to 5 bases, leaving 7 bases not matched to a gene. The germline V gene has CDR1 SGHNT and CDR2 YYREEE (reference sequence). The CDR3 covers 15 residues. CDR3 nucleotide sequence: TGTGCCAGCAGCTCCACGGATAGCGGGAACAATGAGCAGTTCTTC. This translates into CASSSTDSGNNEQFF.

The rearrangement joins TRBV5-1 to TRBJ2-3; D is unresolved. V lost 0 bases, J lost 9 bases, and 5 bases lay in between. Per germline, CDR1 SGHRS and CDR2 YFSETQ. The CDR3 spans 11 residues. CDR3 residues: CASSLDGTQYF. CDR3 coding DNA: TGCGCCAGCAGCTTGGACGGGACGCAGTATTTT.

The chain links TRBV19 to TRBJ2-3; D gene unclear. Trimming took off 3 bases at V and 5 bases at J, with 9 bases between the two ends. The CDR3 covers 13 residues. Germline CDR1 reads LNHDA; CDR2 reads SQIVND (reference sequence). CDR3 coding DNA: TGTGCCAGTAGTATGAACCGGTTAGATACGCAGTATTTT. It codes for CASSMNRLDTQYF.

V usage is TRBV30 and J usage is TRBJ2-2; TRBD1 matches at 7 bases. With V trimmed by 7 bases and J by 1 base, 6 bases remained unmatched. This CDR3 is 14 amino acids long. Germline CDR1 and CDR2: GTSNPN and SVGIG (reference sequence). In DNA form, the CDR3 reads TGTGCCTTTCGACAGGGTAGGAACACCGGGGAGCTGTTTTTT. Its protein is CAFRQGRNTGELFF.

This chain links TRBV18 with TRBJ2-7, with D perhaps TRBD1 (5 bases). CDR3 length: 13 residues. Looked up from germline, CDR1 is KGHSH and CDR2 is LQKENI. Trimming took 0 bases from V and 4 from J, leaving 7 bases between them. CDR3 bases: TGTGCCAGCTCACCACCGCAGGGTTACGAGCAGTACTTC. Protein: CASSPPQGYEQYF.

This sequence joins TRBV5-6 and TRBJ2-3; 7 nucleotides agree with TRBD2. CDR1 is SGHDT and CDR2 is YYEEEE in the germline V gene. Germline trimming cut 1 base from V and 3 bases from J; bases unmatched to any gene: 8. The CDR3 covers 16 residues. The CDR3 region has the DNA TGTGCCAGCAGCTTGAACCCAGGCGGGGGAACAGATACGCAGTATTTT. Its protein product is CASSLNPGGGTDTQYF.

The chain recombines TRBV4-2 with TRBJ2-4, with D unresolved. Germline-derived CDR1 and CDR2 are LGHNA and YNFKEQ. This CDR3 has 14 amino acids. Between the trimmed V and J ends, which lost 0 bases and 10 bases, there was a span of 13 bases. The CDR3 here is CASSQDRHSGIQYF. CDR3 bases: TGTGCCAGCAGCCAAGATCGGCACTCCGGAATTCAGTACTTC.

The chain joins TRBV6-6 to TRBJ1-1, with a weak D call TRBD1 (5 bases). The germline V and J ends were trimmed by 6 bases and 5 bases, with 13 bases remaining between them. CDR1 MNHNY and CDR2 SVGAGI come from the germline V gene (reference sequence). The CDR3 totals 13 residues. CDR3 sequence (DNA): TGTGCCAGCAGGAGACAGAGGAGAACTGAAGCTTTCTTT. Its protein product is CASRRQRRTEAFF.

The V gene is TRBV6-5, the J gene TRBJ1-4; 7 nucleotides match TRBD1. CDR1 is MNHEY, CDR2 SVGAGI, per germline. After removal of 6 bases from V and 4 bases from J, the junction contained 5 bases not matched to a gene. The CDR3 has 14 residues. Here the CDR3 reads CASSHRGGNEKLFF. The DNA of the CDR3 is TGTGCCAGCAGCCACAGGGGTGGTAATGAAAAACTGTTTTTT.

There are a few counts of this clone. The chain recombines TRBV5-4 with TRBJ1-5; TRBD1 aligns across 7 bases. This CDR3 is 15 amino acids long. The germline gives CDR1 SGHNT, CDR2 YYREEE (reference sequence). The V gene end was trimmed by 0 bases and the J gene end by 2 bases; junction bases not matched to a gene: 2. The CDR3 loop reads CASSLGTGRNQPQHF. DNA for the CDR3: TGTGCCAGCAGCTTGGGGACAGGACGCAATCAGCCCCAGCATTTT.

V gene TRBV5-8 combines with J gene TRBJ2-7; D perhaps matches TRBD2 (5 bases). The germline CDR1 and CDR2 sequences are SGHTS and YDEGEE. CDR3 length: 15 residues. Trimming removed 4 bases from V and 0 bases from J, with 14 bases in between. The CDR3 sequence is CASSPPQRFSYEQYF. The CDR3 DNA follows: TGTGCCAGCAGCCCACCTCAGCGGTTCTCCTACGAGCAGTACTTC. Using reference TRBV5-8 and TRBJ2-7 for the parts outside the CDR3, the full variable domain is EAGVTQSPTHLIKTRGQQATLRCSPISGHTSVYWYQQALGLGLQFLLWYDEGEERNRGNFPPRFSGRQFPNYSSELNVNALELEDSALYLCASSPPQRFSYEQYFGPGTRLTVT.

The rearrangement links TRBV13 to TRBJ2-7, with D maybe TRBD1 (6 bases). V gave up 4 bases and J gave up 0 bases, with 13 bases separating them. This CDR3 has 15 amino acids. Germline-derived CDR1 and CDR2 are PRHDT and FYEKMQ (reference sequence). CDR3 coding DNA: TGTGCCAGCAGCTCAAAAGGGGACAACTCCTACGAGCAGTACTTC. Translated: CASSSKGDNSYEQYF.

In its sample, this clone was seen once. The CDR3 region is CASRGLAEKQFF. DNA for the CDR3: TGTGCCAGCAGGGGACTAGCGGAGAAGCAGTTCTTC. V is TRBV27 and J is TRBJ2-1, with 11 bases matching TRBD2. The CDR3 totals 12 residues. V was clipped by 6 bases and J by 11 bases; unmatched bases: 3. In germline, CDR1 is MNHEY, CDR2 SMNVEV (reference sequence).

This chain links TRBV21-1 with TRBJ2-1. TRBV21-1 is annotated as a pseudogene. The CDR3 runs 13 residues. CDR3 sequence: CASSKAGHNEQFF. The CDR3 DNA reads as TGTGCCAGCAGCAAAGCGGGTCACAATGAGCAGTTCTTC.

This clone was found a few times. V is TRBV28 and J is TRBJ1-2; D may be TRBD1 (6 bases). There are 14 residues in the CDR3. Germline CDR1 is MDHEN and CDR2 is SYDVKM. The V and J ends lost 4 bases and 3 bases respectively, with 12 bases between them. This CDR3 reads CASSSATGYYGYTF. As DNA, the CDR3 is TGTGCCAGCAGTTCCGCCACAGGGTACTATGGCTACACCTTC.

This clone showed up just a few times. The sample carries other DNA sequences with the same CDR3. The V gene is TRBV30, the J gene TRBJ2-7, with D maybe TRBD2 (5 bases). V lost 3 bases, J lost 2 bases, and 8 bases lay in between. Per the germline V gene, CDR1 is GTSNPN and CDR2 is SVGIG (reference sequence). CDR3 size: 12 residues. Here the CDR3 reads CAWSVGTYEQYF. DNA for the CDR3: TGTGCCTGGAGCGTCGGGACCTACGAGCAGTACTTC.